This entry lists 30 T cell receptor beta chains sequenced from one sample in a study of blood T cell repertoires in COVID-19. TCRdb keeps only in-frame clones here, not all; method: immunoSEQ multiplex PCR. The sample holds 300,000 to 400,000 clones; approximately 84% are singletons and the top ten take approximately 0.93%. Sequencing input: PBMCs or T cells enriched from blood (not recorded which). These receptor sequences come from a woman aged 30 to 39 who had recovered from COVID-19.

The chain links TRBV3-1 (or the pseudogene TRBV3-2) to TRBJ1-2; 10 nucleotides line up with TRBD1. This CDR3 is 14 amino acids long. V lost 4 bases to trimming and J lost 8 bases; unmatched junction nucleotides: 7. The germline V gene encodes CDR1 LGHDT and CDR2 YNNKEL (reference sequence). In DNA, the CDR3 is TGTGCCAGCAGCCCCCGACAGGGGGCGTACGGCTACACCTTC. Translated: CASSPRQGAYGYTF.

This clone was counted only a few times. The J gene is TRBJ2-5, the V gene TRBV7-2; 8 nucleotides align to TRBD2. V shed 5 bases and J 0 bases; nucleotides not matched to a gene: 8. The CDR3 contains 16 residues. Germline assignment: CDR1 SGHTA and CDR2 FQGNSA. In DNA form, the CDR3 reads TGTGCCAGCAGCACACGTAGCGGGGCGTACCAAGAGACCCAGTACTTC. It yields the protein CASSTRSGAYQETQYF.

The V and J genes are TRBV5-1 and TRBJ1-2; 10 nucleotides line up with TRBD1. The CDR3 is 17 amino acids. Unmatched junction bases numbered 7, after V lost 1 base and J lost 1 base. CDR1 SGHRS and CDR2 YFSETQ come from the germline V gene. The CDR3 here is CASSLLAGTGVNYGYTF. The CDR3 DNA reads TGCGCCAGCAGCTTGTTGGCAGGGACAGGGGTTAACTATGGCTACACCTTC.

V is TRBV7-2 and J is TRBJ1-4; possible D gene TRBD1, 5 bases. CDR3 length: 15 residues. V was shortened by 4 bases and J by 5 bases, with 14 bases between the two germline ends. Germline V gives CDR1 SGHTA, CDR2 FQGNSA. The CDR3 region has the DNA TGTGCCAGCAGCTCAGCGTGGGGGAGGAATGAAAAACTGTTTTTT. Protein product: CASSSAWGRNEKLFF.

The chain combines TRBV7-8 with TRBJ1-6, with TRBD1 identical over 7 bases. Germline V lookup: CDR1 SGHVS, CDR2 FQNEAQ. With V trimmed by 6 bases and J by 4 bases, 9 bases remained unmatched. The CDR3 totals 16 residues. This chain's CDR3 is CASSVVAGGYNSPLHF. DNA for the CDR3: TGTGCCAGCAGTGTCGTCGCAGGGGGATATAATTCACCCCTCCACTTT.

The gene calls are TRBV2 and TRBJ1-2; D may be TRBD1 (5 bases). The germline V gene has CDR1 SNHLY and CDR2 FYNNEI. The CDR3 has 13 amino acids. Trimming removed 3 bases at V and 7 bases at J, with 12 bases between. The CDR3 DNA sequence: TGTGCCAGCAGTGACCAGGGACTCGGTGGCTACACCTTC. This encodes CASSDQGLGGYTF.

The rearrangement uses TRBV11-2 and TRBJ2-2, with TRBD1 matching 9 bases. The CDR3 sequence is 14 residues long. Per germline, CDR1 SGHAT and CDR2 FQNNGV. J was trimmed by 6 bases and V by 4 bases; bases with no gene match: 3. The CDR3 loop is CASSSQGAAGELFF. In DNA form, the CDR3 reads TGTGCCAGCAGCTCACAGGGGGCAGCCGGGGAGCTGTTTTTT.

The V gene is TRBV27, the J gene TRBJ1-2; TRBD1 agrees at 12 bases. The CDR3 runs 14 residues. The germline V gene has CDR1 MNHEY and CDR2 SMNVEV (reference sequence). V gave up 6 bases and J gave up 8 bases; unmatched junction bases: 7. CDR3 DNA: TGTGCCAGCAGGCCGGGACAGGGGGCGTGGGGCTACACCTTC. Translated: CASRPGQGAWGYTF.

CDR3 nucleotide sequence: TGTGCCAGTAGTGAAGCCGGGACAGGGGCTGAAAAACTGTTTTTT. Translated: CASSEAGTGAEKLFF. The rearrangement uses TRBV19 and TRBJ1-4, with TRBD1 identical over 10 bases. The J segment lost 7 bases and the V segment lost 5 bases, leaving 7 bases of the junction unmatched. This CDR3 comprises 15 residues. The V gene's germline CDR1 is LNHDA and CDR2 SQIVND (reference sequence).

The chain combines TRBV7-2 with TRBJ2-7; no definite D call. V lost 5 bases, J lost 3 bases, and 11 bases lay in between. CDR1 is SGHTA, CDR2 FQGNSA, per germline. The CDR3 sequence is 13 residues long. The CDR3 sequence is CASSPALVYEQYF. Here the CDR3 DNA reads TGTGCCAGCAGCCCAGCCCTAGTCTACGAGCAGTACTTC.

The J gene is TRBJ1-4, the V gene TRBV6-2 or TRBV6-3, with D possibly TRBD1 on 6 matching bases. Per germline, CDR1 MNHEY and CDR2 SVGEGT. V was shortened by 4 bases and J by 7 bases, with 16 bases between the two germline ends. The CDR3 totals 15 residues. CDR3: CASSSQTRQAEKLFF. CDR3 in DNA: TGTGCCAGCAGTTCTCAGACACGACAGGCTGAAAAACTGTTTTTT.

The CDR3 nucleotides read TGTGCCAGCAGTGGGAGGGACAGGGGGCCGCGAGGCACCGGGGAGCTGTTTTTT. Translation gives CASSGRDRGPRGTGELFF. This rearrangement joins TRBV25-1 to TRBJ2-2; 12 positions match TRBD1. The J segment lost 4 bases and the V segment lost 4 bases, leaving 10 bases of the junction unmatched. The CDR3 contains 18 residues. The germline V gene encodes CDR1 MGHDK and CDR2 SYGVNS.

V is TRBV28 and J is TRBJ1-2, with TRBD1 matching 7 bases. Trimming took 3 bases from V and 4 from J; bases not matched to a gene: 8. Germline-derived CDR1 and CDR2 are MDHEN and SYDVKM. The CDR3 sequence is 15 residues long. Here the CDR3 reads CASSLRQGNPYGYTF. The CDR3 DNA follows: TGTGCCAGCAGTTTGCGACAGGGTAATCCCTATGGCTACACCTTC.

The count of this clone is one. The chain carries TRBV5-8 and TRBJ2-4, with D possibly TRBD1 on 5 matching bases. Trimming left V 3 bases short and J 0 bases short, with 13 bases between. The CDR3 loop spans 16 amino acids. Germline V gene sequence: CDR1 SGHTS, CDR2 YDEGEE. In DNA, the CDR3 is TGTGCCAGCAGCTCTGACAGAGAGCTAGCCAAAAACATTCAGTACTTC. As protein: CASSSDRELAKNIQYF.

The chain couples TRBV3-1 (or the pseudogene TRBV3-2) to TRBJ2-5, with 13 bases lining up with TRBD2. Germline V gene data show CDR1 as LGHDT and CDR2 as YNNKEL (reference sequence). V shed 5 bases and J 5 bases; nucleotides not matched to a gene: 11. There are 17 residues in the CDR3. CDR3 DNA sequence: TGTGCCAGCAGCGAACCCCCGACTAGCGGGGGGTGGGAGACCCAGTACTTC. This codes for CASSEPPTSGGWETQYF.

V and J are TRBV2 and TRBJ1-5, with 8 bases lining up with TRBD1. The CDR3 has 17 residues. Trimming at V came to 6 bases and at J to 11 bases, leaving 21 bases not matched to a gene. Germline V CDR1 and CDR2: SNHLY, FYNNEI. The DNA of the CDR3 is TGTGCCAGCAGCCAAAATACCCGGACAGGGTTTCTTTGGTCCCAGCATTTT. Its protein product is CASSQNTRTGFLWSQHF.

The chain has TRBV5-1 and TRBJ1-6, with 7 nucleotides matching TRBD1. With 3 bases clipped from V and 2 bases from J, the junction kept 5 bases outside the gene matches. Germline CDR1 reads SGHRS; CDR2 reads YFSETQ. The CDR3 is made up of 16 amino acids. The CDR3 region is CASSSTGQTYNSPLHF. The CDR3 region has the DNA TGCGCCAGCAGCTCGACAGGGCAGACCTATAATTCACCCCTCCACTTT.

The CDR3 spells CATSRDRVGSYEQYF. As DNA, the CDR3 is TGTGCCACCAGCCGTGACAGGGTGGGGTCCTACGAGCAGTACTTC. The V and J genes are TRBV15 and TRBJ2-7; 7 nucleotides align to TRBD1. Germline V gives CDR1 LNHNV, CDR2 YYDKDF (reference sequence). The ends lost 5 bases at V and 1 base at J; junction bases unmatched: 8. The CDR3 totals 15 residues.

The chain has TRBV5-8 and TRBJ1-1, with D possibly TRBD1 on 5 matching bases. Deletions cut 4 bases from V and 1 base from J, with 17 bases between. This CDR3 is built from 16 residues. CDR1 is SGHTS and CDR2 is YDEGEE in the germline V gene. The CDR3 DNA follows: TGTGCCAGCAGCGCAGAGAAGGGACTGAGGAACACTGAAGCTTTCTTT. The encoded protein is CASSAEKGLRNTEAFF.

The gene calls are TRBV6-1 and TRBJ1-2; D gene ambiguous. V was trimmed by 6 bases and J by 4 bases, leaving 12 bases between them. This CDR3 contains 13 residues. The germline V gene has CDR1 MNHNS and CDR2 SASEGT. The CDR3 bases are TGTGCCAGCAGGGGAGAGGTTCCCTATGGCTACACCTTC. Residues: CASRGEVPYGYTF.

V and J are TRBV10-3 and TRBJ1-1; D gene unclear. Germline V gene sequence: CDR1 ENHRY, CDR2 SYGVKD. V shed 3 bases and J shed 0 bases, with 5 bases lying between them. The CDR3 spans 13 residues. This chain's CDR3 is CAISDGLNTEAFF. The CDR3 DNA follows: TGTGCCATCAGTGATGGGCTGAACACTGAAGCTTTCTTT.

The rearrangement links TRBV9 to TRBJ2-5, with 13 bases lining up with TRBD2. Germline lookup yields CDR1 SGDLS and CDR2 YYNGEE. The CDR3 extends over 16 amino acids. Trimming cost V 2 bases and J 2 bases; bases outside gene matches: 3. The CDR3 DNA is TGTGCCAGCAGCGTGGGACTAGCGGGGCCTCAAGAGACCCAGTACTTC. This codes for CASSVGLAGPQETQYF.

In nucleotides, the CDR3 is TGTGCCAGCAGCTTGGGGGACAGGGGGCGCCCCGAGCAGTACTTC. Translation: CASSLGDRGRPEQYF. The genes are TRBV5-4 and TRBJ2-7; 12 bases fit TRBD1. V was clipped by 0 bases and J by 6 bases; unmatched bases: 4. The germline V gene has CDR1 SGHNT and CDR2 YYREEE (reference sequence). The CDR3 spans 15 residues.

The rearrangement links TRBV25-1 to TRBJ1-3, with D possibly matching TRBD1 (5 bases). The V end lost 4 bases, the J end lost 0 bases, and 16 bases lay between the germline ends. This CDR3 contains 17 residues. The V gene's germline CDR1 is MGHDK and CDR2 SYGVNS. CDR3 region: CASSGGDLRYSGNTIYF. For the CDR3, the DNA is TGTGCCAGCAGTGGGGGGGACCTCAGGTACTCTGGAAACACCATATATTTT. The whole variable domain, filled in from reference TRBV25-1 and TRBJ1-3, reads EADIYQTPRYLVIGTGKKITLECSQTMGHDKMYWYQQDPGMELHLIHYSYGVNSTEKGDLSSESTVSRIRTEHFPLTLESARPSHTSQYLCASSGGDLRYSGNTIYFGEGSWLTVV.

The chain is built from TRBV5-5 and TRBJ1-4; TRBD1 matches 12 bases. Unmatched junction bases numbered 9, after V lost 4 bases and J lost 11 bases. The CDR3 is 15 amino acids. Germline CDR1 SGHKS, CDR2 YYEKEE (reference sequence). As DNA, the CDR3 is TGTGCCAGCAGCGGGACAGGGGGCGCGTCTTGGAAACTGTTTTTT. This codes for CASSGTGGASWKLFF.

J is TRBJ1-5 and V is TRBV7-2; D ambiguous. V dropped 5 bases and J dropped 12 bases, with 17 bases sitting between them. This CDR3 has 13 residues. Germline V CDR1 and CDR2: SGHTA, FQGNSA. The chain's CDR3 is CASSPQVRGVQHF. In DNA, the CDR3 is TGTGCCAGCAGCCCCCAGGTGCGGGGTGTCCAGCATTTT.

The chain employs TRBV7-7 and TRBJ2-1; 12 bases are shared with TRBD1. Trimming took 5 bases from V and 6 from J; bases not matched to a gene: 5. Germline V CDR1 and CDR2: SSHAT, FNYEAQ (reference sequence). The CDR3 is 15 amino acids. The CDR3 DNA sequence: TGTGCCAGCAGCGCCGGGACAGGGGGCGGCAATGAGCAGTTCTTC. This codes for CASSAGTGGGNEQFF.

The chain recombines TRBV27 with TRBJ1-3; D is perhaps TRBD1 (5 bases). The germline V and J ends were trimmed by 6 bases and 4 bases, with 16 bases remaining between them. Germline CDR1 is MNHEY and CDR2 is SMNVEV (reference sequence). This CDR3 spans 15 amino acids. CDR3 DNA sequence: TGTGCCAGCAGCTCATATCAGGGAGGAGGAAACACCATATATTTT. Translation gives CASSSYQGGGNTIYF.

The chain joins TRBV11-2 to TRBJ2-7; D is unresolved. The V gene lost 0 bases and the J gene lost 3 bases, with 9 bases spanning the gap. CDR3 length: 14 amino acids. Per germline, CDR1 SGHAT and CDR2 FQNNGV. The CDR3 protein is CASSLEPSGYEQYF. In DNA form, the CDR3 reads TGTGCCAGCAGCTTAGAGCCCTCGGGCTACGAGCAGTACTTC.

This clone came up once. This rearrangement joins TRBV2 to TRBJ2-3; TRBD2 matches at 9 bases. CDR1 is SNHLY, CDR2 FYNNEI, per germline. The CDR3 sequence is 16 residues long. After removal of 2 bases from V and 6 bases from J, the junction contained 9 bases not matched to a gene. CDR3 in amino acids: CASSEIAGDNEDTQYF. The CDR3 nucleotides read TGTGCCAGCAGTGAAATAGCGGGGGACAACGAGGATACGCAGTATTTT.